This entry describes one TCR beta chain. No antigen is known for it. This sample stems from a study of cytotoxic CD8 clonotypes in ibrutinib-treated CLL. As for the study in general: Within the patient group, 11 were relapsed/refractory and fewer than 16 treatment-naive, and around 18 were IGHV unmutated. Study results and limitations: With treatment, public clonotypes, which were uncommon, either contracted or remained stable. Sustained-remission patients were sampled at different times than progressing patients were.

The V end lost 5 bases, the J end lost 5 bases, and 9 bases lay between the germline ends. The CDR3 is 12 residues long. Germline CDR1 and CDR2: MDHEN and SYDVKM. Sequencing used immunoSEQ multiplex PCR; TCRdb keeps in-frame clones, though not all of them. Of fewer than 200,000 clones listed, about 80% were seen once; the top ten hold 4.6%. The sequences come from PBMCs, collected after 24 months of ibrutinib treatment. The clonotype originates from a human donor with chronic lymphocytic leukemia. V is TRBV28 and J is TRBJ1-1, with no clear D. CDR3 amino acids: CASSQVRTEAFF. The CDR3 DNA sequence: TGTGCCAGCAGTCAGGTTCGGACTGAAGCTTTCTTT.